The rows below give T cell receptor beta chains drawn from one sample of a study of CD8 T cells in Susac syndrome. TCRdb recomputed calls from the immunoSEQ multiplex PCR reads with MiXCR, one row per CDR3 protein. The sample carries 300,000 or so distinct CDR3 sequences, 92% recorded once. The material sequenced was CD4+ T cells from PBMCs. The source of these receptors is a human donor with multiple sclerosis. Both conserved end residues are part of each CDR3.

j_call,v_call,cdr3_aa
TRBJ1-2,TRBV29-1,CSVGGGGGYGYTF
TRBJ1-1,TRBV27,CASSSTRGLSEAFF
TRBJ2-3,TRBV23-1,CASSPRLAGVDTQYF
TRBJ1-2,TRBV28,CASSLRPIYGYTF
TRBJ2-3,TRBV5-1,CASSYPGTGGRDTQYF
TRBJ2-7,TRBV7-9,CASSLSLETRAEQYF
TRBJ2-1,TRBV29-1,CSVEFAGVGSEQFF
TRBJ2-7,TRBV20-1,CSVLGSGWPYEQYF
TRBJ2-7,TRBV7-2,CASSLAGQGAGYEQYF
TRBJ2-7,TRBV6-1,CASSLSGTAYEQYF